Below are 26 T cell receptor beta chains sequenced from a single sample in a study of cytomegalovirus exposure and HLA in healthy donors. PCR was performed using 60 Vbeta and 13 Jbeta primers. Assay: immunoSEQ multiplex PCR; the TCRdb copy retains only in-frame clones and omits some. The sample lists approximately 130,000 clones, 60% to 85% occurring once. Specimen: PBMCs. The source is a woman in her thirties or forties in good health and CMV-seronegative.

The chain carries TRBV13 and TRBJ2-3; 12 positions agree with TRBD1. Germline V CDR1 and CDR2: PRHDT, FYEKMQ (reference sequence). The CDR3 runs 15 residues. The ends lost 6 bases at V and 4 bases at J; junction bases unmatched: 5. CDR3 sequence reads: CASRRDRGPSDTQYF. The CDR3 region has the DNA TGTGCCAGCAGACGGGACAGGGGGCCATCAGATACGCAGTATTTT. The full variable domain, completed using reference TRBV13 and TRBJ2-3, is AAGVIQSPRHLIKEKRETATLKCYPIPRHDTVYWYQQGPGQDPQFLISFYEKMQSDKGSIPDRFSAQQFSDYHSELNMSSLELGDSALYFCASRRDRGPSDTQYFGPGTRLTVL.

This clone turned up a few times. The rearrangement links TRBV4-1 to TRBJ1-2, with unresolved D. The CDR3 extends over 13 amino acids. In germline, CDR1 is MGHRA, CDR2 YSYEKL. The V end lost 0 bases, the J end lost 4 bases, and 6 bases lay between the germline ends. CDR3 sequence: CASSQESGYGYTF. The CDR3 nucleotides are TGCGCCAGCAGCCAAGAATCAGGCTATGGCTACACCTTC.

This clone was picked up a small number of times. This chain uses TRBV7-9 with TRBJ2-3; D might be TRBD2 (5 bases). There are 17 residues in the CDR3. The germline V and J ends were trimmed by 5 bases and 4 bases, with 22 bases remaining between them. Per germline, CDR1 SEHNR and CDR2 FQNEAQ (reference sequence). The CDR3 loop is CASSQRGPQKSSDTQYF. DNA of the CDR3: TGTGCCAGCAGCCAACGGGGTCCCCAGAAGTCCTCAGATACGCAGTATTTT.

V is TRBV11-1 and J is TRBJ2-1, with TRBD2 matching 13 bases. Germline CDR1 reads SGHAT; CDR2 reads FQDESV (reference sequence). Trimming removed 6 bases from V and 7 bases from J; junction bases left unmatched: 6. This CDR3 contains 15 residues. The CDR3 DNA is TGTGCCAGCAGTCGGACTAGCGGGGGACATAATGAGCAGTTCTTC. It yields the protein CASSRTSGGHNEQFF. The whole variable domain, remainder taken from reference TRBV11-1 and TRBJ2-1, is EAEVAQSPRYKITEKSQAVAFWCDPISGHATLYWYRQILGQGPELLVQFQDESVVDDSQLPKDRFSAERLKGVDSTLKIQPAELGDSAMYLCASSRTSGGHNEQFFGPGTRLTVL.

The chain couples TRBV9 to TRBJ1-1; 7 bases line up with TRBD1. V shed 3 bases, J shed 6 bases, and the junction held 8 bases outside the gene matches. Germline V gives CDR1 SGDLS, CDR2 YYNGEE. This CDR3 has 14 residues. CDR3 residues: CASSARDSIPEAFF. The CDR3 DNA reads TGTGCCAGCAGCGCCCGGGACAGCATCCCTGAAGCTTTCTTT.

CDR3 in amino acids: CASSLVSQRNTEAFF. The CDR3 nucleotides read TGTGCCAGCAGCTTGGTTTCACAACGGAACACTGAAGCTTTCTTT. This rearrangement joins TRBV5-4 to TRBJ1-1; D unclear. Deletions cut 0 bases from V and 1 base from J, with 10 bases between. There are 15 residues in the CDR3. The germline gives CDR1 SGHNT, CDR2 YYREEE (reference sequence).

The chain combines TRBV5-1 with TRBJ1-5; D might be TRBD1 (5 bases). Germline V lookup: CDR1 SGHRS, CDR2 YFSETQ. This CDR3 region has 15 residues. V was pared by 0 bases and J by 5 bases, with 12 bases between. The CDR3 protein is CASSLEGNKDQPQHF. For the CDR3, the DNA is TGCGCCAGCAGCTTGGAGGGGAATAAGGATCAGCCCCAGCATTTT.

The chain has TRBV10-3 and TRBJ1-1, with no clear D. Germline loops: CDR1 ENHRY, CDR2 SYGVKD. The V end was cut by 5 bases, the J end by 2 bases, with 12 bases between. The CDR3 is 14 amino acids. The CDR3 sequence is CAISPGGPNTEAFF. CDR3 bases: TGTGCCATCAGTCCAGGAGGACCTAACACTGAAGCTTTCTTT.

This chain uses TRBV27 with TRBJ1-1; TRBD1 agrees at 7 bases. CDR1 and CDR2 (germline): MNHEY, SMNVEV (reference sequence). The CDR3 is 15 amino acids. The junction had 7 bases not matched to a gene; V was cut back by 2 bases and J by 4 bases. The CDR3, as DNA: TGTGCCAGCAGTTTAAACAGGGGAGTGGGCACTGAAGCTTTCTTT. Its protein is CASSLNRGVGTEAFF.

V usage is TRBV6-6 and J usage is TRBJ1-1; D ambiguous. Trimming took 5 bases from V and 2 from J, leaving 3 bases between them. The CDR3 consists of 11 residues. CDR1 and CDR2 from the germline V gene are MNHNY and SVGAGI (reference sequence). The CDR3 region is CASSTNTEAFF. DNA of the CDR3: TGTGCCAGCAGTACAAACACTGAAGCTTTCTTT.

The V and J genes are TRBV7-9 and TRBJ2-5; TRBD1 matches at 8 bases. Near its end, the DNA agrees better with TRBJ2-7, so the J call may be wrong. The CDR3 covers 15 residues. The germline V gene encodes CDR1 SEHNR and CDR2 FQNEAQ (reference sequence). The CDR3 here is CASSWTQGDSYEQYF. DNA of the CDR3: TGTGCCAGCAGCTGGACACAGGGGGACTCCTACGAGCAGTACTTC.

The V call is TRBV6-5, the J call TRBJ1-1, with a possible D match to TRBD1 (6 bases). The CDR3 runs to 14 residues. V shed 8 bases and J shed 1 base, with 14 bases lying between them. Germline V gives CDR1 MNHEY, CDR2 SVGAGI. The CDR3 DNA follows: TGTGCCAGCTGGGGAGGGACATCGAACACTGAAGCTTTCTTT. Its translation is CASWGGTSNTEAFF.

This chain joins TRBV18 and TRBJ1-4; TRBD1 is a possible D gene (5 bases). CDR1 is KGHSH, CDR2 LQKENI, per germline. There are 13 residues in the CDR3. V shed 6 bases and J shed 5 bases, with 10 bases lying between them. The CDR3: CASSRDWNEKLFF. Here the CDR3 DNA reads TGTGCCAGCTCTCGGGACTGGAATGAAAAACTGTTTTTT.

The gene calls are TRBV27 and TRBJ1-2; a weak D match, TRBD1 (5 bases). The CDR3 sequence is 13 residues long. CDR1 MNHEY and CDR2 SMNVEV come from the germline V gene (reference sequence). V shed 6 bases and J shed 7 bases, with 15 bases lying between them. CDR3 sequence: CASRSQVFGGYTF. Written as DNA, the CDR3 is TGTGCCAGCAGGTCACAGGTATTCGGTGGCTACACCTTC.

This clone appeared a few times. The genes are TRBV18 and TRBJ1-2; D not resolved. The CDR3 sequence is 13 residues long. From germline, CDR1 is KGHSH and CDR2 LQKENI. V gave up 3 bases and J gave up 3 bases, with 8 bases separating them. The CDR3 is CASSPSQDYGYTF. CDR3 sequence (DNA): TGTGCCAGCTCACCTTCCCAGGACTATGGCTACACCTTC.

This chain connects TRBV30 to TRBJ2-2, with D unresolved. Trimming pared 0 bases from V and 2 bases from J, leaving 7 bases between. This CDR3 region has 14 residues. Germline values: CDR1 GTSNPN, CDR2 SVGIG (reference sequence). The CDR3 is CAWSVRANTGELFF. In DNA, the CDR3 is TGTGCCTGGAGTGTACGAGCCAACACCGGGGAGCTGTTTTTT.

The V gene is TRBV10-3, the J gene TRBJ2-1; 10 bases align to TRBD1. The CDR3 sequence is 14 residues long. From germline, CDR1 is ENHRY and CDR2 SYGVKD. The V gene end was trimmed by 11 bases and the J gene end by 5 bases; junction bases not matched to a gene: 9. The CDR3 sequence is CALSGQGGNNEQFF. DNA for the CDR3: TGTGCCTTATCAGGACAGGGGGGGAACAATGAGCAGTTCTTC.

This clone was seen only once. The chain employs TRBV2 and TRBJ1-1; D call uncertain. The ends were cut back, 8 bases at V and 5 bases at J, with 15 bases in the middle. The CDR3 extends over 13 amino acids. Germline CDR1 is SNHLY and CDR2 is FYNNEI. The CDR3 DNA sequence: TGTGCCAGCTCCCGGGAGGGCGGTACTGAAGCTTTCTTT. This gives the protein CASSREGGTEAFF.

This chain connects TRBV19 to TRBJ1-2, with D perhaps matching TRBD1 (6 bases). Germline CDR1 and CDR2: LNHDA and SQIVND (reference sequence). The CDR3 is made up of 16 amino acids. V was pared by 2 bases and J by 1 base, with 14 bases between. CDR3 loop: CASSISGAPINYGYTF. The DNA for the CDR3 is TGTGCCAGTAGTATATCAGGGGCTCCCATTAACTATGGCTACACCTTC.

The chain couples TRBV25-1 to TRBJ1-1; the D gene is possibly TRBD1 (6 bases). Trimming took 5 bases from V and 3 from J, leaving 16 bases between them. Germline V gene sequence: CDR1 MGHDK, CDR2 SYGVNS. CDR3 length: 15 residues. The CDR3 protein is CASSPWDEGDTEAFF. The CDR3 region has the DNA TGTGCCAGCAGTCCTTGGGACGAGGGGGACACTGAAGCTTTCTTT.

The rearrangement joins TRBV4-2 to TRBJ2-1; 8 bases are a match to TRBD2. CDR3 size: 16 residues. Germline V CDR1 and CDR2: LGHNA, YNFKEQ. Trimming at V came to 4 bases and at J to 4 bases, leaving 9 bases not matched to a gene. The chain's CDR3 is CASSPQSGGPYNEQFF. The CDR3 DNA sequence: TGTGCCAGCAGCCCTCAAAGCGGGGGCCCTTACAATGAGCAGTTCTTC.

J is TRBJ1-2 and V is TRBV11-3, with TRBD1 matching over 9 bases. Germline trimming cut 5 bases from V and 2 bases from J; bases unmatched to any gene: 15. The CDR3 spans 18 residues. The germline gives CDR1 SGHNT, CDR2 YENEEA. The CDR3 nucleotides are TGTGCCAGCAGCCCACGGTCCAGGACAGGGGAGAAGAACTATGGCTACACCTTC. Residues: CASSPRSRTGEKNYGYTF.

This chain joins TRBV7-6 and TRBJ2-1; 10 bases are shared with TRBD1. The CDR3 runs to 18 residues. V shed 1 base and J 0 bases; nucleotides not matched to a gene: 6. CDR1 and CDR2 (germline): SGHVS, FNYEAQ. In DNA form, the CDR3 reads TGTGCCAGCAGCTTAGAGGGACAGGGGCGAAGCTCCTACAATGAGCAGTTCTTC. Translation gives CASSLEGQGRSSYNEQFF.

The CDR3 DNA follows: TGTGCCAGCTCACCCGACAGGGTTGGCTACACCTTC. Its protein product is CASSPDRVGYTF. V usage is TRBV18 and J usage is TRBJ1-2; 7 positions match TRBD1. CDR3 length equals 12 residues. V dropped 3 bases and J dropped 7; count of bases not matched to a gene: 2. Germline CDR1 and CDR2: KGHSH and LQKENI.

The chain recombines TRBV7-2 with TRBJ1-1; 10 bases line up with TRBD1. This CDR3 region has 15 residues. CDR1 is SGHTA, CDR2 FQGNSA, per germline. V shed 2 bases and J 6 bases; nucleotides not matched to a gene: 6. The CDR3: CASSLYPGQGAEAFF. CDR3 coding DNA: TGTGCCAGCAGCTTATATCCCGGACAGGGGGCTGAAGCTTTCTTT.

This clone was seen a handful of times. V usage is TRBV6-5 and J usage is TRBJ1-3; 7 bases align to TRBD1. This CDR3 contains 14 residues. The V gene's germline CDR1 is MNHEY and CDR2 SVGAGI. With V trimmed by 4 bases and J by 6 bases, 6 bases remained unmatched. The CDR3, as DNA: TGTGCCAGCAGTTTGACAGACAGGGTAAACACCATATATTTT. It translates to CASSLTDRVNTIYF.